This T cell receptor (beta chain) appears in the sequencing data of a study of blood T cell repertoires in COVID-19. In the study overall: Sites across the United States, Italy and Spain contributed samples from acute and convalescent COVID-19. The cDNA or gDNA used as material had been derived from T cells, B-cell-depleted T cells, or PBMCs.

Source study methods: Cell counts per sample came from amplifying reference gene primers. TCRdb's copy holds only in-frame clones and misses some; the assay was immunoSEQ multiplex PCR. Clone size and V and J calls were adopted from that table, with D and trimming inferred from the DNA. The data contain approximately 70,000 clones, about nine tenths of them singletons. The CDR3 extends over 14 amino acids. Trimming removed 3 bases at V and 2 bases at J, with 7 bases between. CDR1 is MNHNS and CDR2 is SASEGT in the germline V gene. This chain connects TRBV6-1 to TRBJ2-2; D unclear. This TCR was recovered from a man in his forties or fifties with COVID-19, enrolled during active disease. Sequencing was done on a sample of peripheral blood. Written as DNA, the CDR3 is TGTGCCAGCAGTGACGGCGGTAACACCGGGGAGCTGTTTTTT. This codes for CASSDGGNTGELFF.